One and the same sample provided the 27 T cell receptor beta chains below, sequenced in a study of STAT5B mutations in CD4+ large granular lymphocyte leukemia. TCRdb's table, derived via immunoSEQ multiplex PCR, lists solely in-frame clones and lacks some. The data hold about 33,000 clones, with roughly 85% observed a single time. Sequencing was done on a sample of CD4+ T cells from blood buffy coats. The receptors shown here come from a human donor in good health.

The V and J genes are TRBV14 and TRBJ2-1; D might be TRBD1 or TRBD2, each matching 5 bases. V lost 1 base and J 7 bases, leaving 20 bases between the germline ends. The V gene's germline CDR1 is SGHDN and CDR2 FVKESK. The CDR3 loop spans 17 amino acids. CDR3 bases: TGTGCCAGCAGCCAAGGCAGCTGGGGGACCACCTGGAATGAGCAGTTCTTC. It specifies CASSQGSWGTTWNEQFF.

The chain links TRBV5-1 to TRBJ2-4; TRBD1 matches at 8 bases. V gave up 1 base and J gave up 0 bases; unmatched junction bases: 24. CDR1 SGHRS and CDR2 YFSETQ come from the germline V gene. The CDR3 is 23 residues long. DNA of the CDR3: TGCGCCAGCAGCTTGCCCCCCCCCGCCGGGGCGGACAGGGACTTACTAGCCAAAAACATTCAGTACTTC. It yields the protein CASSLPPPAGADRDLLAKNIQYF.

This chain uses TRBV27 with TRBJ2-5, with unresolved D. The DNA end lines up better with TRBJ2-7; the J call may be wrong. The CDR3 has 14 amino acids. CDR1 and CDR2 (germline): MNHEY, SMNVEV (reference sequence). For the CDR3, the DNA is TGTGCCAGCAAAACACACCAAATGGACTACGAGCAGTACTTC. Translation gives CASKTHQMDYEQYF.

The chain has TRBV6-6 and TRBJ1-5, with D maybe TRBD1 (5 bases). Germline V CDR1 and CDR2: MNHNY, SVGAGI (reference sequence). Trimming stripped 4 bases from V and 7 bases from J, with 11 bases between. CDR3 length: 13 residues. The CDR3 region is CASSSLDRQPQHF. CDR3 DNA sequence: TGTGCCAGCAGTTCTTTAGACAGACAGCCCCAGCATTTT.

The chain couples TRBV19 to TRBJ1-1; 7 bases are shared with TRBD1. Germline values: CDR1 LNHDA, CDR2 SQIVND (reference sequence). The V and J ends lost 9 bases and 1 base, in that order; junction bases with no gene match: 17. The CDR3 is 17 residues long. CDR3 loop: CASQKLTGVEGNTEAFF. In nucleotides, the CDR3 is TGTGCCAGCCAGAAGCTCACAGGGGTCGAGGGGAACACTGAAGCTTTCTTT.

The chain joins TRBV28 to TRBJ1-5; D is unresolved. The CDR3 runs 14 residues. V lost 5 bases and J lost 5, with 13 bases in between. CDR1 and CDR2 from the germline V gene are MDHEN and SYDVKM. As DNA, the CDR3 is TGTGCCAGCAGTCCCCCCCAGGCTTATCAGCCCCAGCATTTT. Its translation is CASSPPQAYQPQHF.

The chain recombines TRBV6-1 with TRBJ1-4; D unclear. Looked up from germline, CDR1 is MNHNS and CDR2 is SASEGT. This CDR3 spans 15 amino acids. V shed 5 bases and J shed 7 bases, with 17 bases lying between them. CDR3 region: CASSQIQALAEKLFF. CDR3 DNA sequence: TGTGCCAGCAGTCAAATACAAGCACTCGCTGAAAAACTGTTTTTT.

The rearrangement uses TRBV5-6 and TRBJ2-5; possible D gene TRBD2, 6 bases. CDR1 is SGHDT, CDR2 YYEEEE, per germline. The CDR3 contains 15 residues. The germline V and J ends were trimmed by 4 bases and 5 bases, with 18 bases remaining between them. DNA of the CDR3: TGTGCCAGCAGCCGGGGAGGACTCGGCGGGGAGACCCAGTACTTC. Its protein is CASSRGGLGGETQYF.

V and J are TRBV4-1 and TRBJ1-1; D ambiguous. Germline values: CDR1 MGHRA, CDR2 YSYEKL. The CDR3 totals 15 residues. Trimming left V 1 base short and J 6 bases short, with 15 bases between. The chain's CDR3 is CASSQAGNREAEAFF. CDR3 nucleotides: TGCGCCAGCAGCCAAGCTGGGAACCGGGAGGCTGAAGCTTTCTTT.

This clone came up once. This chain links TRBV29-1 with TRBJ2-1; 7 positions match TRBD1. Germline V gives CDR1 SQVTM, CDR2 ANQGSEA. The J segment lost 2 bases and the V segment lost 6 bases, leaving 4 bases of the junction unmatched. The CDR3 covers 13 residues. In DNA, the CDR3 is TGCAGCGTGGGGACAGACACCTACAATGAGCAGTTCTTC. As protein: CSVGTDTYNEQFF.

The chain is built from TRBV11-3 and TRBJ2-3; 11 bases align to TRBD2. J was trimmed by 2 bases and V by 5 bases; bases with no gene match: 6. Germline-derived CDR1 and CDR2 are SGHNT and YENEEA. CDR3 length equals 16 residues. For the CDR3, the DNA is TGTGCCAGCAGCCTGGGGACTAGCGGATCCACAGATACGCAGTATTTT. Encoded protein: CASSLGTSGSTDTQYF.

V and J are TRBV5-1 and TRBJ2-1, with 11 bases that match TRBD2. CDR3 length: 17 amino acids. Unmatched junction bases numbered 13, after V lost 4 bases and J lost 7 bases. Germline V gene data show CDR1 as SGHRS and CDR2 as YFSETQ. The CDR3 DNA follows: TGCGCCAGCAGCGCTGTGGGTGGTAGCGGGAGGGGTAATGAGCAGTTCTTC. It specifies CASSAVGGSGRGNEQFF.

In this sample, this clone turned up once. This chain connects TRBV7-2 to TRBJ2-5; TRBD1 agrees at 11 bases. From germline, CDR1 is SGHTA and CDR2 FQGNSA. Trimming took 5 bases from V and 6 from J; bases not matched to a gene: 5. This CDR3 contains 14 residues. The CDR3 DNA reads as TGTGCCAGCAGCACCGGACAGGGGGCGAAGACCCAGTACTTC. This gives the protein CASSTGQGAKTQYF.

This clone occurred once. Other DNA sequences from this sample encode an identical CDR3 as well. The DNA for the CDR3 is TGTGCCATCAGTGGACAGGGGAACACTGAAGCTTTCTTT. Translation gives CAISGQGNTEAFF. V and J are TRBV10-3 and TRBJ1-1, with TRBD1 matching over 7 bases. Germline CDR1 ENHRY, CDR2 SYGVKD. V trimming: 4 bases; J trimming: 1 base; junction bases outside the gene matches: 0. This CDR3 is 13 amino acids long.

The chain links TRBV5-4 to TRBJ1-3; D unresolved. V was cut by 2 bases and J by 0 bases, with 3 bases left in between. CDR1 SGHNT and CDR2 YYREEE come from the germline V gene (reference sequence). The CDR3 is made up of 13 amino acids. CDR3 in DNA: TGTGCCAGCAGCTTTAGCTCTGGAAACACCATATATTTT. Its protein product is CASSFSSGNTIYF.

The chain joins TRBV11-2 to TRBJ1-1, with D perhaps matching TRBD1 (5 bases). Germline-derived CDR1 and CDR2 are SGHAT and FQNNGV. V lost 2 bases to trimming and J lost 6 bases, with 13 bases between them. This CDR3 spans 14 amino acids. The CDR3 nucleotides read TGTGCCAGCAGCTTATTTGGGGGAAGGGCTGAAGCTTTCTTT. Its translation: CASSLFGGRAEAFF.

This clone has only one observation. Written as DNA, the CDR3 is TGTGCCAGCAGTGACCAAATGAGGCGCTCTGGGGCCAACGTCCTGACTTTC. It yields the protein CASSDQMRRSGANVLTF. V is TRBV6-1 and J is TRBJ2-6; no clear D gene. Germline CDR1 MNHNS, CDR2 SASEGT. V was shortened by 3 bases and J by 0 bases, with 12 bases between the two germline ends. The CDR3 length is 17 residues.

This chain joins TRBV7-2 and TRBJ2-7; 7 positions match TRBD2. CDR3 size: 15 residues. Germline CDR1 is SGHTA and CDR2 is FQGNSA. Germline trimming cut 2 bases from V and 0 bases from J; bases unmatched to any gene: 4. The CDR3 coding sequence is TGTGCCAGCAGCTTATACCGGGACTACTCCTACGAGCAGTACTTC. This translates into CASSLYRDYSYEQYF.

The chain has TRBV5-1 and TRBJ2-7, with 9 bases identical to TRBD1. J lost 6 bases, V lost 1 base, and 8 bases had no gene match. The CDR3 is 15 amino acids. Germline V gives CDR1 SGHRS, CDR2 YFSETQ. The CDR3 protein is CASSLRTTGGGEQYF. DNA for the CDR3: TGCGCCAGCAGCTTGCGGACGACAGGGGGAGGCGAGCAGTACTTC.

The count of this clone is one. The chain recombines TRBV4-1 with TRBJ2-1; D not resolved. The germline V and J ends were trimmed by 0 bases and 10 bases, with 7 bases remaining between them. The CDR3 is made up of 12 amino acids. Germline CDR1 reads MGHRA; CDR2 reads YSYEKL. This CDR3 is CASSQDVGEQFF. CDR3 in DNA: TGCGCCAGCAGCCAAGATGTAGGAGAGCAGTTCTTC.

The chain joins TRBV6-5 to TRBJ1-6, with 8 nucleotides matching TRBD1. There are 12 residues in the CDR3. Looked up from germline, CDR1 is MNHEY and CDR2 is SVGAGI. V shed 10 bases and J 9 bases; nucleotides not matched to a gene: 5. The CDR3 is CATRTGSSPLHF. The CDR3 DNA follows: TGTGCCACCCGGACAGGGAGTTCACCCCTCCACTTT.

The chain joins TRBV6-5 to TRBJ2-7; D gene uncertain. The CDR3 is 14 residues long. Germline V gene lookup returns CDR1 MNHEY and CDR2 SVGAGI. Between the trimmed V and J ends, which lost 0 bases and 2 bases, there was a span of 8 bases. The chain's CDR3 is CASSYSTNTYEQYF. CDR3 nucleotide sequence: TGTGCCAGCAGTTACTCGACCAACACCTACGAGCAGTACTTC.

The V gene is TRBV5-4, the J gene TRBJ2-3, with 7 bases that match TRBD2. Germline CDR1 reads SGHNT; CDR2 reads YYREEE (reference sequence). V lost 4 bases, J lost 0 bases, and 5 bases stayed unmatched. This CDR3 region has 15 residues. The CDR3 reads CASSPSGTSTDTQYF. CDR3 nucleotides: TGTGCCAGCAGCCCCAGCGGGACTAGCACAGATACGCAGTATTTT. The full variable domain, with the rest looked up from reference TRBV5-4 and TRBJ2-3, is ETGVTQSPTHLIKTRGQQVTLRCSSQSGHNTVSWYQQALGQGPQFIFQYYREEENGRGNFPPRFSGLQFPNYSSELNVNALELDDSALYLCASSPSGTSTDTQYFGPGTRLTVL.

CDR3 residues: CASSDFPGGDYTF. CDR3 coding DNA: TGTGCCAGCAGTGACTTCCCAGGGGGCGACTACACCTTC. The chain employs TRBV6-6 and TRBJ1-2; 8 nucleotides match TRBD1. Germline V lookup: CDR1 MNHNY, CDR2 SVGAGI (reference sequence). V was clipped by 5 bases and J by 10 bases; unmatched bases: 9. The CDR3 totals 13 residues.

The chain carries TRBV7-6 and TRBJ2-1, with TRBD2 matching 10 bases. CDR1 SGHVS and CDR2 FNYEAQ come from the germline V gene. The junction had 5 bases not matched to a gene; V was cut back by 5 bases and J by 7 bases. The CDR3 is made up of 14 amino acids. The CDR3 DNA follows: TGTGCCAGCAGCGAGGCTAGCGGGAGTAATGAGCAGTTCTTC. Amino acids: CASSEASGSNEQFF.

The CDR3 DNA reads as TGTGCCAGCAGCCTCTACGGCCAGTCCAATCAGCCCCAGCATTTT. Its protein product is CASSLYGQSNQPQHF. The chain couples TRBV7-2 to TRBJ1-5; D uncertain. Trimming shortened V by 5 bases and J by 3 bases, and 14 bases separated the two germline ends. The CDR3 runs 15 residues. Germline V gene lookup returns CDR1 SGHTA and CDR2 FQGNSA. The full variable domain, rest sourced from reference TRBV7-2 and TRBJ1-5, is GAGVSQSPSNKVTEKGKDVELRCDPISGHTALYWYRQSLGQGLEFLIYFQGNSAPDKSGLPSDRFSAERTGGSVSTLTIQRTQQEDSAVYLCASSLYGQSNQPQHFGDGTRLSIL.

The chain combines TRBV5-1 with TRBJ2-7; possible D gene TRBD1, 6 bases. This CDR3 contains 14 residues. Germline lookup yields CDR1 SGHRS and CDR2 YFSETQ. V gave up 0 bases and J gave up 4 bases, with 11 bases separating them. The CDR3 here is CASSLDRVLYEQYF. The CDR3 DNA follows: TGCGCCAGCAGCTTGGACAGGGTGTTGTACGAGCAGTACTTC.